Each of the 23 T cell receptor beta chains below was sequenced from the same sample in a study of OX40 agonist ivuxolimab in advanced cancers. The library was made by the immunoSEQ multiplex PCR assay. The clones in this table, taken by TCRdb from immuneACCESS, are in-frame only. Not every clone is retained; where verified, under half of the shortfall comes from an unresolved V gene, and the cause of the rest is unknown. In all, the sample holds some 86,000 clones, and approximately 86% of those were seen once. The ten largest clones add up to 3% to 4.5% of the sample. The sample here was CD4+ or CD8+ T cells sorted from blood, taken in a trial of the OX40 agonist ivuxolimab. These receptors were taken from an adult with an advanced solid tumor such as melanoma, head and neck, liver or kidney cancer.

This chain connects TRBV19 to TRBJ2-5, with a tentative D call TRBD2 (5 bases). Germline CDR1 reads LNHDA; CDR2 reads SQIVND (reference sequence). The CDR3 extends over 16 amino acids. Between the trimmed V and J ends, which lost 0 bases and 1 base, there was a span of 12 bases. The CDR3 coding sequence is TGTGCCAGTAGTATAGAACCTTCGAGGGCCCAAGAGACCCAGTACTTC. Amino acid sequence: CASSIEPSRAQETQYF.

There are a few counts of this clone. The V and J genes are TRBV21-1 and TRBJ1-5; TRBD1 was called by the table and not checked on the DNA. TRBV21-1 is assigned pseudogene status. CDR3 length equals 18 residues. The chain's CDR3 is CASSKRPKQGPSDQPQHF. CDR3 coding DNA: TGTGCCAGCAGCAAAAGGCCGAAACAGGGGCCGAGCGATCAGCCCCAGCATTTT.

The chain carries TRBV5-6 and TRBJ2-1; no definite D call. Per germline, CDR1 SGHDT and CDR2 YYEEEE. Trimming cost V 7 bases and J 0 bases, with 8 bases left between them. The length of the CDR3 is 13 residues. The CDR3 region has the DNA TGTGCCAGCCTTCCTAGCTCCTACAATGAGCAGTTCTTC. It specifies CASLPSSYNEQFF.

This clone occurred once. The CDR3 spells CASSPNYNEQFF. In DNA, the CDR3 is TGTGCCAGCAGCCCTAACTACAATGAGCAGTTCTTC. The chain recombines TRBV11-2 with TRBJ2-1; D unresolved. CDR1 is SGHAT and CDR2 is FQNNGV in the germline V gene. Between the trimmed V and J ends, which lost 5 bases and 3 bases, there was a span of 5 bases. The CDR3 is made up of 12 amino acids.

This rearrangement joins TRBV12-5 to TRBJ2-4; D remains ambiguous. This CDR3 is 12 amino acids long. The germline CDR1 and CDR2 sequences are LGHNT and FRNRAP. The V and J ends lost 6 bases and 6 bases respectively, with 9 bases between them. Here the CDR3 reads CASGPSLNIQYF. DNA of the CDR3: TGTGCTAGTGGCCCGTCTCTAAACATTCAGTACTTC. Full variable domain (remainder filled in from reference TRBV12-5 and TRBJ2-4): DARVTQTPRHKVTEMGQEVTMRCQPILGHNTVFWYRQTMMQGLELLAYFRNRAPLDDSGMPKDRFSAEMPDATLATLKIQPSEPRDSAVYFCASGPSLNIQYFGAGTRLSVL.

The chain employs TRBV5-1 and TRBJ1-1; 7 nucleotides line up with TRBD1. The V segment lost 3 bases and the J segment 1 base; nucleotides outside the gene matches: 9. Germline V gene lookup returns CDR1 SGHRS and CDR2 YFSETQ. The CDR3 loop spans 16 amino acids. CDR3 DNA sequence: TGCGCCAGCAGCTCACAGACAGGGAGAGGGAACACTGAAGCTTTCTTT. Its translation: CASSSQTGRGNTEAFF.

V gene TRBV5-1 combines with J gene TRBJ1-6, with 8 bases lining up with TRBD1. The J segment lost 5 bases and the V segment lost 0 bases, leaving 7 bases of the junction unmatched. Germline V gene data show CDR1 as SGHRS and CDR2 as YFSETQ. This CDR3 is built from 17 residues. The CDR3: CASSLGPSTGDNSPLHF. The CDR3, as DNA: TGCGCCAGCAGCTTGGGCCCATCGACAGGGGATAATTCACCCCTCCACTTT.

The V call is TRBV28, the J call TRBJ1-1; 9 bases line up with TRBD1. V trimming: 6 bases; J trimming: 3 bases; junction bases outside the gene matches: 8. The CDR3 extends over 15 amino acids. Per germline, CDR1 MDHEN and CDR2 SYDVKM. Here the CDR3 reads CASRETGGADTEAFF. In DNA, the CDR3 is TGTGCCAGCAGAGAAACAGGGGGCGCAGACACTGAAGCTTTCTTT.

The V gene is TRBV20-1, the J gene TRBJ1-2; D gene unclear. Per germline, CDR1 DFQATT and CDR2 SNEGSKA (reference sequence). V lost 8 bases to trimming and J lost 5 bases, with 12 bases between them. The CDR3 is 11 amino acids. Here the CDR3 reads CSLGLSYGYTF. The DNA for the CDR3 is TGCAGTCTTGGGCTGTCATATGGCTACACCTTC.

This clone appeared once. This chain joins TRBV30 and TRBJ2-2, with 7 bases lining up with TRBD2. Germline values: CDR1 GTSNPN, CDR2 SVGIG (reference sequence). This CDR3 is 16 amino acids long. After removal of 3 bases from V and 1 base from J, the junction contained 8 bases not matched to a gene. The CDR3 nucleotides are TGTGCCTGGAGCGAGGGCGGGAGTGGGAACACCGGGGAGCTGTTTTTT. Translation gives CAWSEGGSGNTGELFF.

The chain combines TRBV13 with TRBJ2-2, with TRBD2 identical over 8 bases. CDR1 is PRHDT and CDR2 is FYEKMQ in the germline V gene (reference sequence). The V and J ends lost 4 bases and 4 bases, in that order; junction bases with no gene match: 2. The CDR3 consists of 14 residues. Here the CDR3 reads CASSWLAGTGELFF. The CDR3, as DNA: TGTGCCAGCAGCTGGCTAGCGGGCACCGGGGAGCTGTTTTTT.

This chain links TRBV14 with TRBJ2-5; maybe TRBD1 (5 bases). Per germline, CDR1 SGHDN and CDR2 FVKESK. V was pared by 4 bases and J by 4 bases, with 10 bases between. This CDR3 is built from 13 residues. The CDR3 region has the DNA TGTGCCAGCAGCCGGCGGACATTAGAGACCCAGTACTTC. Translating gives CASSRRTLETQYF.

The rearrangement links TRBV7-9 to TRBJ2-7; TRBD2 might be the D (9 bases). The germline V gene encodes CDR1 SEHNR and CDR2 FQNEAQ (reference sequence). The CDR3 length is 16 residues. The V and J ends lost 3 bases and 4 bases respectively, with 19 bases between them. This chain's CDR3 is CASSFQGASGMYEQYF. The CDR3 DNA reads as TGTGCCAGCAGCTTTCAGGGGGCTAGCGGGATGTACGAGCAGTACTTC.

This chain uses TRBV7-8 with TRBJ2-5; D unclear. V was trimmed by 4 bases and J by 10 bases, leaving 10 bases between them. CDR3 length: 11 amino acids. Germline-derived CDR1 and CDR2 are SGHVS and FQNEAQ. CDR3 sequence: CASSSRSGQYF. The CDR3 nucleotides read TGTGCCAGCAGCTCCCGGTCCGGCCAGTACTTC.

V is TRBV7-8 and J is TRBJ2-7; 13 bases map to TRBD2. Germline-derived CDR1 and CDR2 are SGHVS and FQNEAQ. J gave up 4 bases and V 6 bases, and 3 bases lay outside the gene matches. The CDR3 totals 14 residues. The CDR3 DNA reads TGTGCCAGCAGGGGGACTAGCGGGAATTACGAGCAGTACTTC. As protein: CASRGTSGNYEQYF.

The chain joins TRBV19 to TRBJ2-7; 8 nucleotides match TRBD1. V lost 3 bases, J lost 5 bases, and 0 bases stayed unmatched. This CDR3 contains 12 residues. Germline values: CDR1 LNHDA, CDR2 SQIVND (reference sequence). The chain's CDR3 is CASSMTGDEQYF. The DNA for the CDR3 is TGTGCCAGTAGTATGACAGGGGACGAGCAGTACTTC.

This clone was recorded only once. The rearrangement joins TRBV4-2 to TRBJ1-1; D ambiguous. The CDR3 sequence is 14 residues long. With 7 bases removed from V and 7 bases from J, the gap between germline ends came to 19 bases. Germline V gives CDR1 LGHNA, CDR2 YNFKEQ. CDR3 coding DNA: TGTGCCAGCACCCTTAAGGCTCGCGAAGTTGAAGCTTTCTTT. Amino acid sequence: CASTLKAREVEAFF.

This chain connects TRBV5-6 to TRBJ1-5; D is uncertain. V shed 3 bases and J shed 0 bases, with 7 bases lying between them. Germline values: CDR1 SGHDT, CDR2 YYEEEE. The CDR3 covers 14 residues. The CDR3 loop reads CASSWMFSNQPQHF. The CDR3 DNA reads TGTGCCAGCAGCTGGATGTTTAGCAATCAGCCCCAGCATTTT.

The chain uses TRBV2 and TRBJ2-1, with 7 bases that match TRBD1. The CDR3 has 15 amino acids. Germline V gene lookup returns CDR1 SNHLY and CDR2 FYNNEI. The trim removed 5 bases at V and 6 bases at J, leaving 10 bases unmatched. CDR3 nucleotides: TGTGCCAGCAGTAAAGGCGGGCCAGGGGGCAATGAGCAGTTCTTC. It yields the protein CASSKGGPGGNEQFF.

This chain connects TRBV19 to TRBJ2-1, with TRBD2 matching 9 bases. The CDR3 covers 16 residues. The germline CDR1 and CDR2 sequences are LNHDA and SQIVND (reference sequence). V dropped 10 bases and J dropped 7; count of bases not matched to a gene: 17. The CDR3 DNA reads as TGTGCCACGTACGATTATGGTAGCGGGAGTCAGAATGAGCAGTTCTTC. It encodes CATYDYGSGSQNEQFF.

The chain recombines TRBV27 with TRBJ2-5; 9 bases match TRBD1. This CDR3 region has 15 residues. The J segment lost 2 bases and the V segment lost 3 bases, leaving 4 bases of the junction unmatched. Germline loops: CDR1 MNHEY, CDR2 SMNVEV (reference sequence). CDR3 loop: CASSFGDRVQETQYF. The DNA of the CDR3 is TGTGCCAGCAGTTTCGGGGACAGGGTTCAAGAGACCCAGTACTTC.

This clone was seen only a few times. The chain links TRBV5-1 to TRBJ2-7; D is unclear. Between the trimmed V and J ends, which lost 1 base and 0 bases, there was a span of 11 bases. Germline assignment: CDR1 SGHRS and CDR2 YFSETQ. This CDR3 region has 15 residues. Here the CDR3 reads CASSLNGAFSYEQYF. CDR3 DNA: TGCGCCAGCAGCTTGAATGGCGCTTTCTCCTACGAGCAGTACTTC.

This clone occurred once. The CDR3 is CASSKSRSSYEQYF. The CDR3 DNA is TGTGCCAGTAGTAAATCGAGGAGCTCCTACGAGCAGTACTTC. This sequence joins TRBV19 and TRBJ2-7, with D unresolved. Trimming stripped 4 bases from V and 0 bases from J, with 10 bases between. Germline V gives CDR1 LNHDA, CDR2 SQIVND (reference sequence). The CDR3 runs 14 residues.